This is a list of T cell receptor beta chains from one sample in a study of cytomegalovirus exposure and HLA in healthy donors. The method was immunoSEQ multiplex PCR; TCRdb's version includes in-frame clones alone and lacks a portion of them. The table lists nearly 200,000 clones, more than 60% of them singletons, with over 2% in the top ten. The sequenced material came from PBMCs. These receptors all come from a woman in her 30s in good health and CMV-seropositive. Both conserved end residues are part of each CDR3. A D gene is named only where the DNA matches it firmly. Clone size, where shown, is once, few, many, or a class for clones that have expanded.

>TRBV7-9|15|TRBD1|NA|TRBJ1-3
TGTGCCAGCAGGGCACTAGGGGGCACGGGAAACACCATATATTTT
CASRALGGTGNTIYF
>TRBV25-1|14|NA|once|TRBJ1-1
TGTGCCAGCAGACAGACAGGATTGAACACTGAAGCTTTCTTT
CASRQTGLNTEAFF
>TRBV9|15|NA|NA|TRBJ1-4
TGTGCCAGCAGCGTAGAGGGGTCACCGAATGAAAAACTGTTTTTT
CASSVEGSPNEKLFF
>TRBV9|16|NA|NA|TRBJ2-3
TGTGCCAGCAGCCCCCAGACACCAGTACCCACAGATACGCAGTATTTT
CASSPQTPVPTDTQYF
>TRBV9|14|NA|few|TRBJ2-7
TGTGCCAGCAGCGTAGGGGGCTCTTCCTACGAGCAGTACTTC
CASSVGGSSYEQYF
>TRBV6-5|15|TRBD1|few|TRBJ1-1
TGTGCCAGCAGTCGCGGACAGGGGAGGCACACTGAAGCTTTCTTT
CASSRGQGRHTEAFF
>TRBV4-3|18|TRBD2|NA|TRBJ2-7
TGCGCCAGCAGCCAAGATCTTCTGATTAGCGGGAGGGCCTTCGAGCAGTACTTC
CASSQDLLISGRAFEQYF
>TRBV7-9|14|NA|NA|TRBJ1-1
TGTGCCAGCAGCCCGGGGGGGTTGAACACTGAAGCTTTCTTT
CASSPGGLNTEAFF
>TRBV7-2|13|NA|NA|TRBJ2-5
TGTGCCAGCAGGAGAGGGGGCCAAGAGACCCAGTACTTC
CASRRGGQETQYF
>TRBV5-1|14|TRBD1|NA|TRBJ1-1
TGCGCCAGCAGCCGGGACAGGGGGGCCACTGAAGCTTTCTTT
CASSRDRGATEAFF
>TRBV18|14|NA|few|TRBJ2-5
TGTGCCAGCTCACCACCAGGGGTTCGAGAGACCCAGTACTTC
CASSPPGVRETQYF
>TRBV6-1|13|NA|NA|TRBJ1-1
TGTGCCAGCAGTTCACGGGAGAACACTGAAGCTTTCTTT
CASSSRENTEAFF
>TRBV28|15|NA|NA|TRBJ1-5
TGTGCCAGCAGTTGGGGAGGTAATAGCAATCAGCCCCAGCATTTT
CASSWGGNSNQPQHF
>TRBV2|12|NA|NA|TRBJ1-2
TGTGCCAGCATCCCCGAGATTGGTGGCTACACCTTC
CASIPEIGGYTF
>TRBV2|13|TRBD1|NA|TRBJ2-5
TGTGCCAGCAGCGGGACAGGGTTAGAGACCCAGTACTTC
CASSGTGLETQYF
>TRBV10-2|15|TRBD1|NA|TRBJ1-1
TGCGCCAGCAGTGAGCTGGACAGGGGAAACACTGAAGCTTTCTTT
CASSELDRGNTEAFF
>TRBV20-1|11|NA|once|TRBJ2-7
TGCAGTGCTGACAGCTCCTACGAGCAGTACTTC
CSADSSYEQYF
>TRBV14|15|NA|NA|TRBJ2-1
TGTGCCAGCAGCCAAGTTGGGAGACCCCACAATGAGCAGTTCTTC
CASSQVGRPHNEQFF
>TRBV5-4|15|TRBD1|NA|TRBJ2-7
TGTGCCAGCAGCTCCCGGGACAGGAGCTCCTACGAGCAGTACTTC
CASSSRDRSSYEQYF
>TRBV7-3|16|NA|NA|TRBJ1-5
TGTGCCAGCAGCCCGCACTCTCCTGAGAGGGATCAGCCCCAGCATTTT
CASSPHSPERDQPQHF
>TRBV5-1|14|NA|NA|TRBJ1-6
TGCGCCAGCAGCTTGGTGGGGGGTGGTTCACCCCTCCACTTT
CASSLVGGGSPLHF
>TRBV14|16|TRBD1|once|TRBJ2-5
TGTGCCAGCAGCCCCCTGGGACAGGGAGATTCTGAGACCCAGTACTTC
CASSPLGQGDSETQYF
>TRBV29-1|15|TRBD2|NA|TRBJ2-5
TGCAGCGTTGAACGCGGGAGGGGATTCCAAGAGACCCAGTACTTC
CSVERGRGFQETQYF
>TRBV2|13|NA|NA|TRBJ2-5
TGTGCCAGCAAACGCGGGACCCAAGAGACCCAGTACTTC
CASKRGTQETQYF
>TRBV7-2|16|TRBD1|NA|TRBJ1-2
TGTGCCAGCAGCTTAGCCCCGGGACAGGGACGATATGGCTACACCTTC
CASSLAPGQGRYGYTF
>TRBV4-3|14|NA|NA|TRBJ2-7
TGCGCCAGCAGCCAAGGAGTGGGCGAGAACGAGCAGTACTTC
CASSQGVGENEQYF
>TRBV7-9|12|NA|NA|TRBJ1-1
TGTTCCAGCAGCTTAGAACAGCTTGAAGCTTTCTTT
CSSSLEQLEAFF
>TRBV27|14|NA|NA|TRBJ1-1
TGTGCCAGCAGTTTAATACAGGCGAACACTGAAGCTTTCTTT
CASSLIQANTEAFF
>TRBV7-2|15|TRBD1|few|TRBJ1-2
TGTGCCAGCAGCGGCCTGGGACAGGGCGGCCGGGGCTACACCTTC
CASSGLGQGGRGYTF
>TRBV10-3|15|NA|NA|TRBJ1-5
TGTGCCATCAGTGAAGGAGGGGGGGTAATCAGCCCCCAGCATTTT
CAISEGGGVISPQHF
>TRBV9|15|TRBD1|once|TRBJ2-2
TGTGCCAGCAGCGTAGCAGGGGGAGACACCGGGGAGCTGTTTTTT
CASSVAGGDTGELFF
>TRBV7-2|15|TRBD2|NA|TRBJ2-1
TGTGCCAGCAGCTGGACACCGGGACTAGTCAATGAGCAGTTCTTC
CASSWTPGLVNEQFF
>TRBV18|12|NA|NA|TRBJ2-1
TGTGCCAGCTCACCACCTCCAAATGAGCAGTTCTTC
CASSPPPNEQFF
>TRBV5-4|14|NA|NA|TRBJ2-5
TGTGCCAGCAGCCGTGGGGCAGAAAAAGAGACCCAGTACTTC
CASSRGAEKETQYF
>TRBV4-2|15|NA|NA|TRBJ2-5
TGTGCCAGCAGCCCGGAGCTTGTTGCCGCTGAGACCCAGTACTTC
CASSPELVAAETQYF
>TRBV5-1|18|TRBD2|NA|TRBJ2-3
TGCGCCAGCAGCTTCTTGACTAGCGGGGGGGCCGGGGTAGATACGCAGTATTTT
CASSFLTSGGAGVDTQYF
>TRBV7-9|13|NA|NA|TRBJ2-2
TGTGCCAGCAGCTTAGGTCCTCCGACAGGGCTGTTTTTT
CASSLGPPTGLFF
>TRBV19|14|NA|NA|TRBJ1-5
TGTGCCAGCCGGGAGGACATAAGAAATCAGCCCCAGCATTTT
CASREDIRNQPQHF
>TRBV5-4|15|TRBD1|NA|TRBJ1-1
TGTGCCAGCAGCCCAGGGGGGAAGGGGGACACTGAAGCTTTCTTT
CASSPGGKGDTEAFF
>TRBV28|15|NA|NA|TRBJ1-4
TGTGCCAGCAGTGCACCGGGGGGACGGGCTGAAAAACTGTTTTTT
CASSAPGGRAEKLFF
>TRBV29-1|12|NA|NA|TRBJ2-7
TGCAGCGTTGCAGGGAGGATCGACGAGCAGTACTTC
CSVAGRIDEQYF
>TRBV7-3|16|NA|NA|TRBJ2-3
TGTGCCAGCAGCCCAGGGGACAACGCACGCACAGATACGCAGTATTTT
CASSPGDNARTDTQYF
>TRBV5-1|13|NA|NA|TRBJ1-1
TGCGCCAGCAGCTTTGGGAGTAACACTGAAGCTTTCTTT
CASSFGSNTEAFF
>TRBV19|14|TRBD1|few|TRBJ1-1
TGTGCCAGTTTAGAAACAGGGGTGAACACTGAAGCTTTCTTT
CASLETGVNTEAFF
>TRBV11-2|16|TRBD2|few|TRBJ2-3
TGTGCCAGCGGACTAGCGGGGGGGCCCCGCACAGATACGCAGTATTTT
CASGLAGGPRTDTQYF
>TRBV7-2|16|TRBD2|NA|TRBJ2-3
TGTGCCAGCAGCTTACCCGGACTAGCGGGGGGGCGAACGCAGTATTTT
CASSLPGLAGGRTQYF
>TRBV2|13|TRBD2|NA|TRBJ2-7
TGTGCCAGCAGTAGCGGGAAAGACTACGAGCAGTACTTC
CASSSGKDYEQYF
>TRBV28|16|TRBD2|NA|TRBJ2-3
TGTGCCAGCAGTTCCCCGGGGACTAGTGGTTCAAATACGCAGTATTTT
CASSSPGTSGSNTQYF
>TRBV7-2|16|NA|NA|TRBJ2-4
TGTGCCAGCAGCTTAACTCTAACCCAGGACAGAAACATTCAGTACTTC
CASSLTLTQDRNIQYF